The TCR beta chain under discussion was sequenced for a study of beta chain features in type 1 diabetes. Study-level findings and limits: Diminished insertions and augmented deletions at VDJ junctions characterized type 1 diabetes patients. There was a moderate but significant shortening of TCRB CDR3s in all four CD4+ subsets of Type 1 diabetes patients.

The CDR3 runs to 13 residues. The V end was cut by 7 bases, the J end by 4 bases, with 10 bases between. Germline V lookup: CDR1 MNHEY, CDR2 SMNVEV (reference sequence). Expressed TCRB transcripts were sequenced after all isolated RNA was converted to cDNA. Produced via immunoSEQ multiplex PCR; TCRdb's table is partial and in-frame only. The table includes some 700,000 clones, 13% detected once. This clone was seen a few times. The antigen remains unidentified. The rearrangement uses TRBV27 and TRBJ2-2, with D hard to call. The sequence was obtained from a man aged 18 to 30 with type 1 diabetes. Specimen: naive CD4+ T cells from blood. The CDR3 sequence is CASTSQITGELFF. In DNA form, the CDR3 reads TGTGCCAGCACCTCACAGATCACCGGGGAGCTGTTTTTT.